These T cell receptor beta chains were read from a single sample in a study of blood T cell repertoires in COVID-19. The protocol was immunoSEQ multiplex PCR, while the TCRdb copy is restricted to in-frame clones and leaves out a portion. Of some 80,000 clones in the sample, roughly 86% were seen once. The sample taken for sequencing was peripheral blood. These receptors were collected from a woman older than 75 in a cohort sampled during active or convalescent COVID-19. CDR3s include the opening cysteine and the closing phenylalanine or tryptophan. The D gene is left open where the match is weak. Expanded clones are given a class, and other clones once, few, many or no size at all.

d_call j_call clone_size v_call cdr3_nt cdr3_aa
TRBD1 TRBJ2-1 NA TRBV5-8 TGTGCCAGCAGCCTAGGGACAGCGGTAAGCTCCTACAATGAGCAGTTCTTC CASSLGTAVSSYNEQFF
TRBD1 TRBJ1-1 NA TRBV6-5 TGTGCCACGTGTTTCGGGACAGGCATGAACACTGAAGCTTTCTTT CATCFGTGMNTEAFF
TRBD2 TRBJ2-2 few TRBV5-4 TGTGCCAGCAGCGGGACTAGCGCGATCGCGAGCCGGACCGGGGAGCTGTTTTTT CASSGTSAIASRTGELFF
NA TRBJ1-1 few TRBV21-1 TGTGCCAGCAGCAGAAAGCAGACACGAAACACTGAAGCTTTCTTT CASSRKQTRNTEAFF
NA TRBJ1-3 NA TRBV24-1 TGTGCCACCAGTGCGTCAAACACCATATATTTT CATSASNTIYF
TRBD2 TRBJ2-7 NA TRBV7-6 TGTGCCAGCAGCTTAGAAAGGGGGACTAGCGGGAACTTCGAGCAGTACTTC CASSLERGTSGNFEQYF
TRBD1 TRBJ2-3 NA TRBV3-1/TRBV3-2 TGTGCCAGCAGCCAAGGGGGCGGACAGGGAAGTGATACGCAGTATTTT CASSQGGGQGSDTQYF
NA TRBJ2-1 NA TRBV5-1 TGCGCCAGCGGAGGGGGCGGCTCCTACAATGAGCAGTTCTTC CASGGGGSYNEQFF
TRBD1 TRBJ2-3 once TRBV5-1 TGCGCCAGCAGCTTGATGACAGGGGGCATGGGCACAGATACGCAGTATTTT CASSLMTGGMGTDTQYF
NA TRBJ1-2 NA TRBV19 TGTGCCAGTAGTATTCAGCAGGGCGACTATGGCTACACCTTC CASSIQQGDYGYTF
TRBD1 TRBJ1-2 NA TRBV15 TGTGCCACCAGCGCGGACAGGGGGCTGGTCTATGGCTACACCTTC CATSADRGLVYGYTF
NA TRBJ1-1 NA TRBV19 TGTGCCAGTAGAAAGACAGACATGAACACTGAAGCTTTCTTT CASRKTDMNTEAFF
NA TRBJ2-5 NA TRBV5-1 TGCGCCAGCCGGAGCCGGACAGACCAAGAGACCCAGTACTTC CASRSRTDQETQYF
TRBD1 TRBJ2-2 NA TRBV18 TGTGCCAGCTCACCTTATGGACAGGGCGACACCGGGGAGCTGTTTTTT CASSPYGQGDTGELFF
TRBD1 TRBJ2-7 NA TRBV5-4 TGTGCCAGCAGCCCTGGTGGACAGGGGACCTACGAGCAGTACTTC CASSPGGQGTYEQYF
TRBD2 TRBJ2-5 NA TRBV3-1/TRBV3-2 TGTGCCAGCAGCCGTCGGACTAGCGGGAGAGGAGAGACCCAGTACTTC CASSRRTSGRGETQYF
NA TRBJ2-1 NA TRBV25-1 TGTGCCAGCAGTGAATTGACCGGGACAAGCCCTCAGTTCTTC CASSELTGTSPQFF
TRBD2 TRBJ2-1 NA TRBV11-1 TGTGCCAGCAGCTTTAGCGGGACGTACAATGAGCAGTTCTTC CASSFSGTYNEQFF
TRBD1 TRBJ2-2 NA TRBV5-4 TGTGCCAGCAGCTCCGGGACAGGGGGTTCAAACGGGGAGCTGTTTTTT CASSSGTGGSNGELFF
NA TRBJ2-2 NA TRBV29-1 TGCAGCGTTAAGCGGGGGACAGGGTCACCCGGGGAGCTGTTTTTT CSVKRGTGSPGELFF
NA TRBJ2-3 NA TRBV5-1 TGCGCCAGCAGGGCGGGGCTCAGCACAGATACGCAGTATTTT CASRAGLSTDTQYF
NA TRBJ1-2 NA TRBV27 TGTGCCAGCAGTTTAGATGGCGGGGCCAGCTATGGCTACACCTTC CASSLDGGASYGYTF
NA TRBJ2-7 few TRBV12-3/TRBV12-4 TGTGCCAGCAGTTTAGGGAGCGGTCGGAACTTC CASSLGSGRNF
TRBD1 TRBJ1-5 NA TRBV28 TGTGCCAGCAGTTTAGGGACAGGGCCATGGCCCCAGCATTTT CASSLGTGPWPQHF
NA TRBJ2-2 NA TRBV11-3 TGTGCCAGCAGCCTTAACACCAATAGCTTAAACACCGGGGAGCTGTTTTTT CASSLNTNSLNTGELFF
NA TRBJ1-5 NA TRBV2 TGTGCCAGCAGTGTCAGGGCGGGCAATCAGCCCCAGCATTTT CASSVRAGNQPQHF
NA TRBJ2-1 NA TRBV6-6 TGTGCCAGCATCGAAGACTGGTTCAATGAGCAGTTCTTC CASIEDWFNEQFF
NA TRBJ2-1 few TRBV27 TGTGCCAGCGGTGGCGGGGACTCCTACAATGAGCAGTTCTTC CASGGGDSYNEQFF
NA TRBJ2-3 NA TRBV11-3 TGTGCCAGCAGCTTGACAGGAAACACAGATACGCAGTATTTT CASSLTGNTDTQYF
NA TRBJ2-3 NA TRBV5-1 TGCGCCAGCAGCACCGGACAGACTAGCACAGATACGCAGTATTTT CASSTGQTSTDTQYF
NA TRBJ1-2 NA TRBV5-1 TGCGCCAGCAGCTTGGCTCAGGGACAAACTAACTATGGCTACACCTTC CASSLAQGQTNYGYTF
TRBD2 TRBJ2-3 NA TRBV5-6 TGTGCCAGCAGCTCCCGCTCGACTAGCGGGAGTGGAGATACGCAGTATTTT CASSSRSTSGSGDTQYF
TRBD1 TRBJ1-1 NA TRBV3-1/TRBV3-2 TGTGCCAGCAGCCAAGATGGGGGCAGGGGGCACACTGAAGCTTTCTTT CASSQDGGRGHTEAFF
TRBD1 TRBJ1-1 once TRBV27 TGTGCCAGCGGCGCGGACAGGGCCTTTGAAGCTTTCTTT CASGADRAFEAFF
NA TRBJ1-2 NA TRBV5-6 TGTGCCAGCTATATAAGCGGACGGAAACTTGGCTACACCTTC CASYISGRKLGYTF
NA TRBJ2-3 NA TRBV5-1 TGCGCCAGCAGGTGGAGCGGATACACAGATACGCAGTATTTT CASRWSGYTDTQYF
TRBD1 TRBJ1-4 once TRBV6-1 TGTGCCAGCAGTGAAGACAGGGGTAGGAATGAAAAACTGTTTTTT CASSEDRGRNEKLFF
NA TRBJ2-5 NA TRBV28 TGTGCCAGCAGTTTACAGGGGAGAGGGGAGACCCAGTACTTC CASSLQGRGETQYF
NA TRBJ2-2 NA TRBV5-1 TGCGCCAGCAGCTTGGTAGCACTCGAGCTGTTTTTT CASSLVALELFF
TRBD1 TRBJ1-5 once TRBV6-1 TGTGCCAGCGGTGACCCGAACCGGGACAGGGGCAGCAATCAGCCCCAGCATTTT CASGDPNRDRGSNQPQHF
NA TRBJ2-7 NA TRBV7-9 TGTGCCAGCAGCTTAGAAGCAGCGAGCTCCTACGAGCAGTACTTC CASSLEAASSYEQYF
NA TRBJ1-1 NA TRBV10-3 TGTGCCATCCGAGTCGGGGGTGGAATGGCTTTCTTT CAIRVGGGMAFF
TRBD2 TRBJ2-5 NA TRBV10-1 TGCGCCAGCAGTGAAGGCGATAGCGGGAGCCGAGAGACCCAGTACTTC CASSEGDSGSRETQYF